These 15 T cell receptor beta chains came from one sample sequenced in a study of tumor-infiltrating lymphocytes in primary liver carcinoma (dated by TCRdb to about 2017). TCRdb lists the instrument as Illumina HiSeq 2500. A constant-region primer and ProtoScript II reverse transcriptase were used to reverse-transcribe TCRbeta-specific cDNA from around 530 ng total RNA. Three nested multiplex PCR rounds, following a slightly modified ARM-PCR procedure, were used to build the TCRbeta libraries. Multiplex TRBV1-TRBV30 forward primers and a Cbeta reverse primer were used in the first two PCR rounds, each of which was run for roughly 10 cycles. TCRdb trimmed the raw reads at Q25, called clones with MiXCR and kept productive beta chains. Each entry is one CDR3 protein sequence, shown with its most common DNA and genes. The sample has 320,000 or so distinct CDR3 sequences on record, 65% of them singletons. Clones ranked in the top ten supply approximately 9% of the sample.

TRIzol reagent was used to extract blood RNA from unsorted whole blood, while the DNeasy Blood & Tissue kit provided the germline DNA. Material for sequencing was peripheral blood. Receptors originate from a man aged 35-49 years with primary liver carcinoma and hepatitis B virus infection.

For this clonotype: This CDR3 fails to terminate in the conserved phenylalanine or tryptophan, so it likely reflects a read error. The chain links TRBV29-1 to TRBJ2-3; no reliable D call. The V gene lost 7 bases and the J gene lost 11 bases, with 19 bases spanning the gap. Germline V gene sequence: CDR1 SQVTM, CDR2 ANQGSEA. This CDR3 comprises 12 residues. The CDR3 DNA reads TGCAGCGCCTCGTTAGGAGTATTAGGGCAGTATCTT. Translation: CSASLGVLGQYL.

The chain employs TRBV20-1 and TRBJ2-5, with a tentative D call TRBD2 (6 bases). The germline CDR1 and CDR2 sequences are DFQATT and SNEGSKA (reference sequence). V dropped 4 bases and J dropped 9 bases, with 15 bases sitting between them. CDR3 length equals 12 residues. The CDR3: CSATGTVKAQYF. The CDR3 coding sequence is TGCAGTGCTACAGGGACTGTCAAGGCCCAGTACTTC.

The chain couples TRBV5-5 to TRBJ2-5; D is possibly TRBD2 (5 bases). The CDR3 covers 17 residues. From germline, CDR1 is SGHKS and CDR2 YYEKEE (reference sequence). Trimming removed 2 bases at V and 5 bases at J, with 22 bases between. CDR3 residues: CASSFRPRGNLDETQYF. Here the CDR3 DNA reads TGTGCCAGCAGCTTTCGACCACGGGGAAACCTGGATGAGACCCAGTACTTC.

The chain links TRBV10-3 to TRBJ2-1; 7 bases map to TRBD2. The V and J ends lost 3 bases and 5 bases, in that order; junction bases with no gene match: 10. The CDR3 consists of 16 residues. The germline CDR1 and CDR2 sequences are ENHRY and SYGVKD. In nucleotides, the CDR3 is TGTGCCATCAGTGATAGTGCAGGGAGGGGAGACAATGAGCAGTTCTTC. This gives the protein CAISDSAGRGDNEQFF.

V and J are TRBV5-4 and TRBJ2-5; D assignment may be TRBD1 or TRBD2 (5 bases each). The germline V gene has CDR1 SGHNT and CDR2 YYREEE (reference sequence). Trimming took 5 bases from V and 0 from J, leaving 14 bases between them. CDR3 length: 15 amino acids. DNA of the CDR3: TGTGCCAGCAGAGCCAGACGGGGCTACCAAGAGACCCAGTACTTC. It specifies CASRARRGYQETQYF.

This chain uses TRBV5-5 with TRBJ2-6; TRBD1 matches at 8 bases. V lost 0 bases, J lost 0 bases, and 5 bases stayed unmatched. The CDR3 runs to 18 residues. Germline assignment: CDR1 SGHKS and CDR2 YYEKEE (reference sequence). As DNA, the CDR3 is TGTGCCAGCAGCTTGGGGGACAGGCTTAGCTCTGGGGCCAACGTCCTGACTTTC. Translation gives CASSLGDRLSSGANVLTF.

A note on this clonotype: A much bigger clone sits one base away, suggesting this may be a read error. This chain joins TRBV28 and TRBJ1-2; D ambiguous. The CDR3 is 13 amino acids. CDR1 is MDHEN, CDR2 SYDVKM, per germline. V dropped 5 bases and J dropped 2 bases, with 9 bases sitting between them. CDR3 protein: CASSTYKNYGYTF. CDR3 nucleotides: TGTGCCAGCAGTACTTACAAAAACTATGGCTACACCTTC.

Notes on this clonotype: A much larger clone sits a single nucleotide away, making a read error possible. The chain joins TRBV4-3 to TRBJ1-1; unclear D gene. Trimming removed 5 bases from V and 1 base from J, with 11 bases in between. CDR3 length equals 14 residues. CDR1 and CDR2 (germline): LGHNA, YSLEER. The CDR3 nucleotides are TGCGCCAGCAGCTCCTCAGGAGAGAACACTGAAGCTTTCTTT. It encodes CASSSSGENTEAFF.

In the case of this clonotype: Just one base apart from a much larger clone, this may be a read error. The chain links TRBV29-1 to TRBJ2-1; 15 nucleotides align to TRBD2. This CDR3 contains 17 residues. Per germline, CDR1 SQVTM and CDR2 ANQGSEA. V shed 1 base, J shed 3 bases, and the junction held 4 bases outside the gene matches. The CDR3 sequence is CSVEGGLAGGHYNEQFF. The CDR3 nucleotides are TGCAGCGTTGAAGGCGGACTAGCGGGAGGGCACTACAATGAGCAGTTCTTC.

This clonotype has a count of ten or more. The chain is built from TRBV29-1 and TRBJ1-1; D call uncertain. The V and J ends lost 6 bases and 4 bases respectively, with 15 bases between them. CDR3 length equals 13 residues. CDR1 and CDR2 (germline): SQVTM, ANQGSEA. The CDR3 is CSVQRVVGTEAFF. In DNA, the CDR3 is TGCAGCGTCCAGCGGGTAGTCGGCACTGAAGCTTTCTTT.

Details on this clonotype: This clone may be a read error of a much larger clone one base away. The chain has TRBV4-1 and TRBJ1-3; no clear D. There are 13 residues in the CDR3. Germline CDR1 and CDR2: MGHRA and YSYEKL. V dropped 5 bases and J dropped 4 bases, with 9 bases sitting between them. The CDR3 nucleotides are TGCGCCAGCAGCTTAACTGAAGGAAACACCATATATTTT. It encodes CASSLTEGNTIYF.

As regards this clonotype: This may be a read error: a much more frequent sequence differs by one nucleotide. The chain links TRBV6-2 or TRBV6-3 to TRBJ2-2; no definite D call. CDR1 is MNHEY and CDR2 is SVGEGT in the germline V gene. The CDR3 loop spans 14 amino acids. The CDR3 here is CVSSWALGTGELFF. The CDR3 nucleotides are TGTGTCAGCAGTTGGGCGCTAGGCACCGGGGAGCTGTTTTTT.

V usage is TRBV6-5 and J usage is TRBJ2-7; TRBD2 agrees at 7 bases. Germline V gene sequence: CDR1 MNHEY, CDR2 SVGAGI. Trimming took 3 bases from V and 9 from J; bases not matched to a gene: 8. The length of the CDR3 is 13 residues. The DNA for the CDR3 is TGTGCCAGCAGTTATGATGGCGGGGGTGGGCAGTACTTC. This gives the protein CASSYDGGGGQYF.

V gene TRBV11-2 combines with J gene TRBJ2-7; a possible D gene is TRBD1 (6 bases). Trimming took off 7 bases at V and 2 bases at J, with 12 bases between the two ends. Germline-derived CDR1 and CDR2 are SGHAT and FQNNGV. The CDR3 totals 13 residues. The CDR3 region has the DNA TGTGCCAGCACTACGGGACAACCCTACGAGCAGTACTTC. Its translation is CASTTGQPYEQYF.

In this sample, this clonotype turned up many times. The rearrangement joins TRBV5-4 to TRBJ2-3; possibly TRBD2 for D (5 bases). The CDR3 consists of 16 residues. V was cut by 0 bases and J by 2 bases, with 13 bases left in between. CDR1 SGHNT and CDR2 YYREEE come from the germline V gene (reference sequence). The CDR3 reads CASSLALASSTDTQYF. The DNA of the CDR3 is TGTGCCAGCAGCTTGGCCCTAGCCTCCTCCACAGATACGCAGTATTTT.